The 17 T cell receptor beta chains given below trace back to one sample, sequenced in a study of T cells in tuberculosis. Cells were sorted from thawed PBMC rested overnight and stained with GMM-loaded CD1B tetramer, viability dye and anti-CD3. The CD1B tetramers carried C32 glucose monomycolate purified from Rhodococcus equi. Generated by immunoSEQ multiplex PCR, the TCRdb table keeps only in-frame clones and is missing some. Of 88,000 or so clones in the sample, roughly 93% are singletons; the top ten hold under 2.5%. What was sequenced was CD1b-GMM tetramer-negative cells sorted from PBMCs. The receptors here all came from an adult woman with latent tuberculosis.

The rearrangement uses TRBV6-1 and TRBJ2-7; perhaps TRBD1 as D (5 bases). Germline loops: CDR1 MNHNS, CDR2 SASEGT. The CDR3 consists of 14 residues. With 1 base removed from V and 4 bases from J, the gap between germline ends came to 11 bases. The CDR3 protein is CASSEGGGNYEQYF. CDR3 coding DNA: TGTGCCAGCAGTGAAGGGGGCGGCAATTACGAGCAGTACTTC.

This chain joins TRBV6-1 and TRBJ1-1; D remains ambiguous. Germline V gene data show CDR1 as MNHNS and CDR2 as SASEGT. The CDR3 spans 13 residues. The V end was cut by 3 bases, the J end by 6 bases, with 11 bases between. The CDR3 coding sequence is TGTGCCAGCAGTGATGAGGGCGGCTCTGAAGCTTTCTTT. This translates into CASSDEGGSEAFF.

The chain uses TRBV10-3 and TRBJ1-1; D possibly corresponds to TRBD1 (5 bases). This CDR3 region has 14 residues. The germline gives CDR1 ENHRY, CDR2 SYGVKD. Trimming shortened V by 0 bases and J by 4 bases, and 9 bases separated the two germline ends. Here the CDR3 DNA reads TGTGCCATCAGTGAGTCCTTGGGGGGCACTGAAGCTTTCTTT. Translating it yields CAISESLGGTEAFF.

V is TRBV7-9 and J is TRBJ1-6; 9 bases fit TRBD1. CDR1 and CDR2 (germline): SEHNR, FQNEAQ (reference sequence). CDR3 length: 17 amino acids. V lost 2 bases to trimming and J lost 7 bases; unmatched junction nucleotides: 9. Written as DNA, the CDR3 is TGTGCCAGCAGCTTACCCCCGGGACAGGGTGTAAATTCACCCCTCCACTTT. It translates to CASSLPPGQGVNSPLHF.

The chain uses TRBV12-5 and TRBJ1-1, with a possible D match to TRBD1 (5 bases). V was clipped by 5 bases and J by 2 bases, with 21 bases between them. The CDR3 spans 17 residues. CDR1 and CDR2 from the germline V gene are LGHNT and FRNRAP. The CDR3 DNA is TGTGCTAGTGGTCCTGGCCCCGGACATTCCCCTAACACTGAAGCTTTCTTT. This codes for CASGPGPGHSPNTEAFF.

The V call is TRBV6-1, the J call TRBJ2-3; 8 bases are shared with TRBD1. CDR3 length equals 15 residues. V was pared by 2 bases and J by 4 bases, with 5 bases of the junction left unmatched. Per germline, CDR1 MNHNS and CDR2 SASEGT. The CDR3 sequence: CASSEKQGGSDTQYF. CDR3 DNA: TGTGCCAGCAGTGAAAAACAGGGGGGATCAGATACGCAGTATTTT.

The chain uses TRBV4-1 and TRBJ2-1, with 8 bases lining up with TRBD2. V was pared by 1 base and J by 5 bases, with 4 bases of the junction left unmatched. The CDR3 extends over 15 amino acids. Germline values: CDR1 MGHRA, CDR2 YSYEKL. The CDR3 DNA reads TGCGCCAGCAGCCAAGTTGGACTAGCCCACAATGAGCAGTTCTTC. It yields the protein CASSQVGLAHNEQFF.

This chain uses TRBV28 with TRBJ2-7; TRBD2 is a possible D gene (7 bases). The CDR3 is made up of 14 amino acids. Trimming left V 8 bases short and J 4 bases short, with 18 bases between. Germline CDR1 is MDHEN and CDR2 is SYDVKM. In nucleotides, the CDR3 is TGTGCCAGCCCCCCCCGGAGGGGGGGGTACGAGCAGTACGTC. It specifies CASPPRRGGYEQYV.

The chain has TRBV7-2 and TRBJ1-1, with a weak D call TRBD1 (6 bases). CDR3 length: 17 amino acids. V was shortened by 7 bases and J by 0 bases, with 21 bases between the two germline ends. Germline values: CDR1 SGHTA, CDR2 FQGNSA. The CDR3 coding sequence is TGTGCCAGCATCCGGACAGCTCATTTGGTATTGAACACTGAAGCTTTCTTT. The encoded protein is CASIRTAHLVLNTEAFF.

The sample holds one count of this clone. The V and J genes are TRBV6-1 and TRBJ1-5; no clear D. Looked up from germline, CDR1 is MNHNS and CDR2 is SASEGT. The CDR3 length is 15 residues. Deletions cut 6 bases from V and 0 bases from J, with 12 bases between. CDR3 bases: TGTGCCAGCAGACCCCAGGTGTATAGCAATCAGCCCCAGCATTTT. Its translation is CASRPQVYSNQPQHF.

The chain carries TRBV7-9 and TRBJ2-7; 9 nucleotides line up with TRBD1. There are 13 residues in the CDR3. J was trimmed by 7 bases and V by 5 bases; bases with no gene match: 6. The V gene's germline CDR1 is SEHNR and CDR2 FQNEAQ (reference sequence). The CDR3 protein is CASSGGQGKEQYV. The CDR3 bases are TGTGCCAGCAGCGGGGGACAGGGTAAAGAGCAGTACGTC.

V is TRBV5-1 and J is TRBJ1-2; 8 bases are shared with TRBD1. Looked up from germline, CDR1 is SGHRS and CDR2 is YFSETQ. The CDR3 has 14 residues. Trimming cost V 7 bases and J 1 base; bases outside gene matches: 6. This CDR3 reads CASRTDRVNYGYTF. The CDR3 DNA is TGCGCCAGCCGTACGGACAGGGTTAACTATGGCTACACCTTC. The full variable domain, its missing parts supplied by reference TRBV5-1 and TRBJ1-2, is KAGVTQTPRYLIKTRGQQVTLSCSPISGHRSVSWYQQTPGQGLQFLFEYFSETQRNKGNFPGRFSGRQFSNSRSEMNVSTLELGDSALYLCASRTDRVNYGYTFGSGTRLTVV.

This clone was found a few times. The V and J genes are TRBV7-9 and TRBJ2-7; D remains unclear. Germline CDR1 and CDR2: SEHNR and FQNEAQ (reference sequence). Between the trimmed V and J ends, which lost 2 bases and 5 bases, there was a span of 7 bases. The CDR3 totals 12 residues. The CDR3 DNA is TGTGCCAGCAGCTTAAGTCAGGACGAGCAGTACTTC. This translates into CASSLSQDEQYF.

V gene TRBV4-1 combines with J gene TRBJ2-5; D is ambiguous. The V gene lost 5 bases and the J gene lost 1 base, with 8 bases spanning the gap. This CDR3 is 13 amino acids long. CDR1 MGHRA and CDR2 YSYEKL come from the germline V gene. This CDR3 is CASSTVSQETQYF. CDR3 sequence (DNA): TGCGCCAGCAGCACAGTATCCCAAGAGACCCAGTACTTC.

V is TRBV7-2 and J is TRBJ1-1; 7 nucleotides match TRBD1. This CDR3 comprises 16 residues. J was trimmed by 0 bases and V by 0 bases; bases with no gene match: 4. Germline V CDR1 and CDR2: SGHTA, FQGNSA. CDR3 sequence reads: CASSLAPGQMNTEAFF. In nucleotides, the CDR3 is TGTGCCAGCAGCTTAGCGCCGGGACAGATGAACACTGAAGCTTTCTTT.

The chain has TRBV25-1 and TRBJ2-5; no clear D gene. The CDR3 contains 15 residues. V lost 1 base and J lost 1, with 10 bases in between. Germline values: CDR1 MGHDK, CDR2 SYGVNS. CDR3 amino acids: CASSESQRIQETQYF. As DNA, the CDR3 is TGTGCCAGCAGTGAATCCCAGCGTATCCAAGAGACCCAGTACTTC.

A note on this clone: This sample includes further DNA sequences coding for the same CDR3. The gene calls are TRBV19 and TRBJ1-5; D unclear. The CDR3 extends over 13 amino acids. Per the germline V gene, CDR1 is LNHDA and CDR2 is SQIVND (reference sequence). V gave up 2 bases and J gave up 4 bases, with 6 bases separating them. The CDR3 loop is CASSIRVNQPQHF. The CDR3 nucleotides are TGTGCCAGTAGTATAAGAGTAAATCAGCCCCAGCATTTT.